The 22 T cell receptor beta chains below come from one sample, sequenced in a study of cytomegalovirus exposure and HLA in healthy donors. The PCR used 60 Vbeta and 13 Jbeta primers. Generated by immunoSEQ multiplex PCR, the TCRdb table keeps only in-frame clones and is missing some. In total, the table holds fewer than 200,000 clones. Sequenced material: PBMCs. The receptors come from a woman aged 60-75 years in good health and CMV-seronegative.

The J gene is TRBJ1-2, the V gene TRBV5-1; possible D gene TRBD1, 6 bases. CDR1 and CDR2 (germline): SGHRS, YFSETQ. The CDR3 runs 13 residues. Trimming took 3 bases from V and 8 from J, leaving 14 bases between them. The CDR3 sequence is CASSSEGGKGYTF. In nucleotides, the CDR3 is TGCGCCAGCAGCTCGGAGGGGGGGAAGGGCTACACCTTC.

V is TRBV2 and J is TRBJ2-1, with a possible D match to TRBD2 (6 bases). The V gene's germline CDR1 is SNHLY and CDR2 FYNNEI. V lost 9 bases, J lost 0 bases, and 18 bases lay in between. This CDR3 is built from 16 residues. DNA of the CDR3: TGTGCCAGGGACTACCACCAAATAAGCTCCTACAATGAGCAGTTCTTC. Its translation is CARDYHQISSYNEQFF.

J is TRBJ2-5 and V is TRBV10-3; 10 bases are shared with TRBD1. The CDR3 spans 16 residues. The V gene end was trimmed by 4 bases and the J gene end by 4 bases; junction bases not matched to a gene: 9. Germline V gene lookup returns CDR1 ENHRY and CDR2 SYGVKD. CDR3 sequence reads: CAISGRRTGGAETQYF. The CDR3 DNA sequence: TGTGCCATCAGTGGGAGAAGGACAGGGGGGGCAGAGACCCAGTACTTC.

The chain joins TRBV2 to TRBJ2-1; 9 positions agree with TRBD1. CDR3 size: 15 residues. Germline CDR1 SNHLY, CDR2 FYNNEI. Trimming removed 6 bases from V and 4 bases from J; junction bases left unmatched: 7. The CDR3 reads CASRQGTGRYNEQFF. In DNA, the CDR3 is TGTGCCAGCAGACAAGGGACAGGGCGTTACAATGAGCAGTTCTTC.

The J gene is TRBJ1-1, the V gene TRBV25-1, with 8 bases aligning to TRBD1. Per germline, CDR1 MGHDK and CDR2 SYGVNS. Trimming cost V 3 bases and J 10 bases; bases outside gene matches: 7. This CDR3 region has 13 residues. The CDR3 DNA sequence: TGTGCCAGCAGTGAGCCCGGGACAGGTGGAGCTTTCTTT. It specifies CASSEPGTGGAFF. Based on the CDR3 plus reference TRBV25-1 and TRBJ1-1, the full variable domain is EADIYQTPRYLVIGTGKKITLECSQTMGHDKMYWYQQDPGMELHLIHYSYGVNSTEKGDLSSESTVSRIRTEHFPLTLESARPSHTSQYLCASSEPGTGGAFFGQGTRLTVV.

The rearrangement joins TRBV2 to TRBJ1-5; D is possibly TRBD1 (6 bases). CDR1 is SNHLY and CDR2 is FYNNEI in the germline V gene. Trimming removed 7 bases from V and 6 bases from J, with 16 bases in between. CDR3 length: 14 residues. This chain's CDR3 is CASTQGSGSQPQHF. Here the CDR3 DNA reads TGTGCCAGCACCCAGGGGTCCGGTAGTCAGCCCCAGCATTTT.

J is TRBJ2-1 and V is TRBV6-7; D might be TRBD1 (5 bases). TRBV6-7 has ORF status, its function being uncertain. The CDR3 runs 16 residues. The V and J ends lost 0 bases and 4 bases respectively, with 13 bases between them. CDR3 bases: TGTGCCAGCAGTTACTCCGACAGACTTCTTTACAATGAGCAGTTCTTC. Its translation: CASSYSDRLLYNEQFF.

Written as DNA, the CDR3 is TGCGCCAGCAGCCAAGGTATAGCCGTTCAGCCCCAGCATTTT. Amino acid sequence: CASSQGIAVQPQHF. The J gene is TRBJ1-5, the V gene TRBV4-1; D gene uncertain. Trimming removed 1 base at V and 6 bases at J, with 10 bases between. The CDR3 runs to 14 residues. Germline-derived CDR1 and CDR2 are MGHRA and YSYEKL.

This chain links TRBV7-9 with TRBJ2-7; 7 bases match TRBD1. This CDR3 spans 13 amino acids. The V gene end was trimmed by 5 bases and the J gene end by 0 bases; junction bases not matched to a gene: 1. Germline V CDR1 and CDR2: SEHNR, FQNEAQ (reference sequence). CDR3 residues: CASSPGGSYEQYF. The DNA for the CDR3 is TGTGCCAGCAGCCCAGGGGGCTCCTACGAGCAGTACTTC.

The chain links TRBV4-1 to TRBJ2-7; D is undetermined. The CDR3 is 14 residues long. Trimming removed 0 bases from V and 3 bases from J, with 9 bases in between. CDR1 and CDR2 (germline): MGHRA, YSYEKL. Written as DNA, the CDR3 is TGCGCCAGCAGCCAAGATCTCCGTCTCTACGAGCAGTACTTC. This sequence encodes CASSQDLRLYEQYF.

The chain carries TRBV11-2 and TRBJ1-3; D remains unclear. The V and J ends lost 5 bases and 0 bases respectively, with 11 bases between them. This CDR3 contains 15 residues. The germline gives CDR1 SGHAT, CDR2 FQNNGV. CDR3: CASSRVSSSGNTIYF. CDR3 in DNA: TGTGCCAGCAGCCGCGTTTCGAGCTCTGGAAACACCATATATTTT.

The V and J genes are TRBV10-1 and TRBJ2-5; 7 bases map to TRBD1. This CDR3 region has 15 residues. V shed 6 bases and J 0 bases; nucleotides not matched to a gene: 7. Germline V CDR1 and CDR2: WNHNN, SYGVQD (reference sequence). This CDR3 is CASSPGTEYQETQYF. Written as DNA, the CDR3 is TGCGCCAGCAGCCCCGGGACAGAGTACCAAGAGACCCAGTACTTC.

The genes are TRBV7-3 and TRBJ2-1, with D possibly TRBD1 on 6 matching bases. The CDR3 is made up of 14 amino acids. Trimming removed 5 bases at V and 3 bases at J, with 11 bases between. CDR1 SGHTA and CDR2 FQGTGA come from the germline V gene. CDR3 residues: CASSRAQGYNEQFF. DNA of the CDR3: TGTGCCAGCAGCCGCGCACAGGGCTACAATGAGCAGTTCTTC.

V is TRBV30 and J is TRBJ1-2, with D perhaps matching TRBD1 (5 bases). The CDR3 is 11 residues long. Germline loops: CDR1 GTSNPN, CDR2 SVGIG (reference sequence). Deletions cut 6 bases from V and 1 base from J, with 6 bases between. The CDR3 region has the DNA TGTGCCTGCAGGGTTAACTATGGCTACACCTTC. This gives the protein CACRVNYGYTF.

This sequence joins TRBV19 and TRBJ1-1, with D perhaps TRBD1 (5 bases). In germline, CDR1 is LNHDA, CDR2 SQIVND (reference sequence). The CDR3 contains 12 residues. V was trimmed by 7 bases and J by 1 base, leaving 7 bases between them. The CDR3 DNA sequence: TGTGCCAGTAATGGACAGAACACTGAAGCTTTCTTT. As protein: CASNGQNTEAFF. Full variable domain (rest looked up from reference TRBV19 and TRBJ1-1): DGGITQSPKYLFRKEGQNVTLSCEQNLNHDAMYWYRQDPGQGLRLIYYSQIVNDFQKGDIAEGYSVSREKKESFPLTVTSAQKNPTAFYLCASNGQNTEAFFGQGTRLTVV.

This rearrangement joins TRBV29-1 to TRBJ2-7; TRBD2 might be the D (6 bases). CDR1 is SQVTM, CDR2 ANQGSEA, per germline. The CDR3 runs to 12 residues. V shed 4 bases and J shed 4 bases, with 11 bases lying between them. CDR3 in DNA: TGCAGCGTTGGCCAAGGGAGGTACGAGCAGTACTTC. Translating it yields CSVGQGRYEQYF.

The J gene is TRBJ1-3, the V gene TRBV6-1, with 7 bases fitting TRBD1. The CDR3 is 17 residues long. Per the germline V gene, CDR1 is MNHNS and CDR2 is SASEGT. The J segment lost 2 bases and the V segment lost 3 bases, leaving 10 bases of the junction unmatched. The CDR3 loop reads CASSDDLRQGPGNTIYF. The CDR3 DNA reads as TGTGCCAGCAGTGACGACCTGAGACAGGGCCCTGGAAACACCATATATTTT.

The CDR3 bases are TGTGCCAGCAGCTTCTTTAATAGCAATCAGCCCCAGCATTTT. As protein: CASSFFNSNQPQHF. The chain carries TRBV7-9 and TRBJ1-5; no clear D. V lost 3 bases and J 0 bases, leaving 6 bases between the germline ends. The CDR3 loop spans 14 amino acids. The germline gives CDR1 SEHNR, CDR2 FQNEAQ (reference sequence).

This sequence joins TRBV2 and TRBJ2-3; TRBD2 agrees at 8 bases. Per germline, CDR1 SNHLY and CDR2 FYNNEI. This CDR3 spans 17 amino acids. J gave up 5 bases and V 7 bases, and 17 bases lay outside the gene matches. The CDR3: CASIPRGAGREGDTQYF. The CDR3 bases are TGTGCCAGCATCCCCCGAGGGGCAGGACGGGAGGGAGATACGCAGTATTTT.

This chain connects TRBV29-1 to TRBJ1-1, with 9 bases that match TRBD1. The V and J ends lost 7 bases and 1 base, in that order; junction bases with no gene match: 10. Germline assignment: CDR1 SQVTM and CDR2 ANQGSEA. The CDR3 contains 15 residues. The DNA for the CDR3 is TGCAGCGCGGGAGGAGGGACAGGGAAGAACACTGAAGCTTTCTTT. Residues: CSAGGGTGKNTEAFF.

The chain joins TRBV7-3 to TRBJ1-6; weak D call: TRBD1 (5 bases). The CDR3 is made up of 15 amino acids. V gave up 3 bases and J gave up 10 bases, with 16 bases separating them. Germline V gene sequence: CDR1 SGHTA, CDR2 FQGTGA. Here the CDR3 reads CASSFGAGIDSPLHF. CDR3 in DNA: TGTGCCAGCAGCTTTGGGGCCGGAATAGACTCACCCCTCCACTTT.

The J gene is TRBJ2-3, the V gene TRBV4-2; D possibly corresponds to TRBD2 (5 bases). Germline V gives CDR1 LGHNA, CDR2 YNFKEQ. Trimming left V 0 bases short and J 5 bases short, with 6 bases between. The length of the CDR3 is 13 residues. The CDR3 loop is CASSQDREDTQYF. CDR3 DNA: TGTGCCAGCAGCCAAGATCGGGAAGATACGCAGTATTTT.